The 17 T cell receptor beta chains given below trace back to one sample, sequenced in a study of shared clonotypes between healthy human individuals. Produced via immunoSEQ multiplex PCR; TCRdb's table is partial and in-frame only. The data show 600,000 to 750,000 clones, 90% seen once. Material for sequencing was memory CD8+ T cells from PBMCs. Subset of the sample: CD45RO+ cells pooled with CCR7-negative TemRA cells. The receptors were gathered from a man aged 18 to 30 in good health. Some clones in this sample may be carry-over from other donors' samples.

The rearrangement links TRBV5-6 to TRBJ2-7; D unclear. The V gene lost 1 base and the J gene lost 1 base, with 12 bases spanning the gap. The CDR3 sequence is 15 residues long. Germline loops: CDR1 SGHDT, CDR2 YYEEEE. The CDR3 protein is CASSLHMLGSYEQYF. The CDR3 bases are TGTGCCAGCAGCTTGCATATGCTGGGGTCCTACGAGCAGTACTTC.

The chain couples TRBV6-1 to TRBJ1-1, with D perhaps TRBD1 (6 bases). The V gene lost 8 bases and the J gene lost 4 bases, with 14 bases spanning the gap. Germline assignment: CDR1 MNHNS and CDR2 SASEGT. This CDR3 contains 13 residues. The CDR3 here is CASPPGVGTEAFF. In DNA, the CDR3 is TGTGCCAGCCCCCCAGGGGTTGGCACTGAAGCTTTCTTT.

The chain recombines TRBV7-3 with TRBJ2-4; 9 positions agree with TRBD2. With 2 bases clipped from V and 2 bases from J, the junction kept 1 base outside the gene matches. Germline CDR1 SGHTA, CDR2 FQGTGA. The CDR3 is made up of 15 amino acids. CDR3 nucleotides: TGTGCCAGCAGCTTAGCGGGAGGGCCCAAAAACATTCAGTACTTC. This encodes CASSLAGGPKNIQYF.

The V and J genes are TRBV4-1 and TRBJ1-1, with D maybe TRBD1 (5 bases). CDR1 MGHRA and CDR2 YSYEKL come from the germline V gene. Trimming left V 0 bases short and J 1 base short, with 18 bases between. The CDR3 runs to 18 residues. In nucleotides, the CDR3 is TGCGCCAGCAGCCAAGATTGGGGGGTCCTCGGAGCGAACACTGAAGCTTTCTTT. It yields the protein CASSQDWGVLGANTEAFF.

V gene TRBV19 combines with J gene TRBJ1-4; tentative D call: TRBD1 (5 bases). CDR3 size: 17 residues. V gave up 5 bases and J gave up 6 bases, with 22 bases separating them. Germline CDR1 is LNHDA and CDR2 is SQIVND (reference sequence). This CDR3 is CASSPIRGREVDEKLFF. CDR3 sequence (DNA): TGTGCCAGTAGTCCGATACGGGGGAGGGAAGTCGATGAAAAACTGTTTTTT.

The chain is built from TRBV5-6 and TRBJ2-2, with D uncertain. Germline CDR1 reads SGHDT; CDR2 reads YYEEEE. V gave up 2 bases and J gave up 5 bases, with 10 bases separating them. The CDR3 covers 14 residues. The CDR3: CASSFSPATGELFF. For the CDR3, the DNA is TGTGCCAGCAGCTTTAGCCCAGCTACCGGGGAGCTGTTTTTT.

The V and J genes are TRBV18 and TRBJ1-2, with 7 bases fitting TRBD1. Germline V gene lookup returns CDR1 KGHSH and CDR2 LQKENI. The ends lost 8 bases at V and 4 bases at J; junction bases unmatched: 19. There are 17 residues in the CDR3. For the CDR3, the DNA is TGTGCCAGCAGATCCTCAGACAGGGACCTTTGGCGCTATGGCTACACCTTC. Translation: CASRSSDRDLWRYGYTF.

The chain links TRBV9 to TRBJ2-1, with D perhaps matching TRBD1 or TRBD2 (5 bases each). This CDR3 comprises 13 residues. Looked up from germline, CDR1 is SGDLS and CDR2 is YYNGEE. Trimming took off 3 bases at V and 9 bases at J, with 13 bases between the two ends. The CDR3 reads CASSGDTRGEQFF. CDR3 in DNA: TGTGCCAGCAGCGGAGATACTAGGGGTGAGCAGTTCTTC.

This chain uses TRBV6-5 with TRBJ1-4; D not certain. Between the trimmed V and J ends, which lost 2 bases and 4 bases, there was a span of 8 bases. Germline values: CDR1 MNHEY, CDR2 SVGAGI. The CDR3 has 14 residues. CDR3 residues: CASSYREGNEKLFF. The CDR3 DNA reads as TGTGCCAGCAGTTACAGGGAGGGTAATGAAAAACTGTTTTTT.

With regard to this clone: The sample carries other DNA sequences with the same CDR3. This sequence joins TRBV9 and TRBJ2-4; the D gene is possibly TRBD2 (5 bases). The length of the CDR3 is 15 residues. The germline V gene has CDR1 SGDLS and CDR2 YYNGEE. V lost 0 bases, J lost 0 bases, and 7 bases lay in between. This chain's CDR3 is CASSVAGLAKNIQYF. The CDR3 region has the DNA TGTGCCAGCAGCGTAGCTGGACTAGCCAAAAACATTCAGTACTTC.

The chain is built from TRBV10-2 and TRBJ1-2; maybe TRBD1 (6 bases). CDR1 is WSHSY and CDR2 is SAAADI in the germline V gene. The V end lost 3 bases, the J end lost 4 bases, and 21 bases lay between the germline ends. The CDR3 totals 17 residues. The CDR3 is CASSEWAGAPKRYGYTF. The CDR3 coding sequence is TGCGCCAGCAGTGAATGGGCGGGGGCCCCCAAGCGCTATGGCTACACCTTC.

The chain combines TRBV9 with TRBJ2-2; possible D gene TRBD2, 6 bases. The CDR3 has 17 residues. Germline loops: CDR1 SGDLS, CDR2 YYNGEE. Trimming took off 4 bases at V and 5 bases at J, with 21 bases between the two ends. CDR3 protein: CASSPPGGAGRTGELFF. CDR3 nucleotides: TGTGCCAGCAGCCCCCCCGGGGGAGCGGGTCGGACCGGGGAGCTGTTTTTT.

The CDR3 DNA sequence: TGCGCCAGCAGCCAAGTCTACCAAACCGTCACAGATACGCAGTATTTT. It codes for CASSQVYQTVTDTQYF. The V call is TRBV4-3, the J call TRBJ2-3, with unresolved D. Per germline, CDR1 LGHNA and CDR2 YSLEER. V shed 1 base and J shed 2 bases, with 13 bases lying between them. The CDR3 consists of 16 residues.

This chain links TRBV5-4 with TRBJ1-1, with D possibly TRBD1 on 5 matching bases. The CDR3 loop spans 14 amino acids. Germline CDR1 and CDR2: SGHNT and YYREEE (reference sequence). V shed 0 bases and J shed 0 bases, with 6 bases lying between them. The chain's CDR3 is CASSLGGVNTEAFF. The CDR3 nucleotides are TGTGCCAGCAGCTTGGGAGGGGTGAACACTGAAGCTTTCTTT. The whole variable domain, filled in from reference TRBV5-4 and TRBJ1-1, reads ETGVTQSPTHLIKTRGQQVTLRCSSQSGHNTVSWYQQALGQGPQFIFQYYREEENGRGNFPPRFSGLQFPNYSSELNVNALELDDSALYLCASSLGGVNTEAFFGQGTRLTVV.

This chain's CDR3 is CAWGQAYEQYF. The CDR3 DNA reads TGTGCCTGGGGACAGGCTTACGAGCAGTACTTC. The chain joins TRBV30 to TRBJ2-7; TRBD1 matches 7 bases. The CDR3 is 11 residues long. The ends lost 5 bases at V and 4 bases at J; junction bases unmatched: 2. CDR1 and CDR2 (germline): GTSNPN, SVGIG (reference sequence).

The gene calls are TRBV6-5 and TRBJ2-2; TRBD2 matches 12 bases. V lost 4 bases to trimming and J lost 5 bases; unmatched junction nucleotides: 5. Germline loops: CDR1 MNHEY, CDR2 SVGAGI. This CDR3 has 16 amino acids. The CDR3 loop reads CASSSTSGRYTGELFF. CDR3 nucleotide sequence: TGTGCCAGCAGTTCCACTAGCGGGAGGTATACCGGGGAGCTGTTTTTT.

Points on this clone: At one of its ends the junction is not consistent with the germline gene, which may arise from a read error. This chain connects TRBV7-9 to TRBJ2-7; TRBD2 might be the D (5 bases). From germline, CDR1 is SEHNR and CDR2 FQNEAQ (reference sequence). The CDR3 contains 15 residues. The CDR3 region is CASSQERGFGHEQYF. In DNA, the CDR3 is TGCGCCAGCAGCCAAGAACGAGGGTTTGGTCACGAGCAGTACTTC.